What follows describes a single TCR beta chain. This sample was included in a study of identical twins. A universal primer binding site was introduced by template switching. The final cDNA contained unique molecular identifiers. From the 5' RACE reads, TCRdb called clonotypes with MiXCR, one entry per CDR3 protein. The sample contains 1.5 million to 2 million distinct CDR3 sequences, less than 40% of which appear only once. The V segment lost 3 bases and the J segment 2 bases; nucleotides outside the gene matches: 17. Germline V gene sequence: CDR1 DFQATT, CDR2 SNEGSKA (reference sequence). The CDR3 extends over 18 amino acids.

The TCR sequence derives from a newborn girl in good health. The specimen was cord blood. The chain couples TRBV20-1 to TRBJ2-3, with 7 nucleotides matching TRBD2. CDR3 sequence (DNA): TGCAGTGCTAGGGGGGAGACTAGCAGCTACCTTGCCACAGATACGCAGTATTTT. This translates into CSARGETSSYLATDTQYF.